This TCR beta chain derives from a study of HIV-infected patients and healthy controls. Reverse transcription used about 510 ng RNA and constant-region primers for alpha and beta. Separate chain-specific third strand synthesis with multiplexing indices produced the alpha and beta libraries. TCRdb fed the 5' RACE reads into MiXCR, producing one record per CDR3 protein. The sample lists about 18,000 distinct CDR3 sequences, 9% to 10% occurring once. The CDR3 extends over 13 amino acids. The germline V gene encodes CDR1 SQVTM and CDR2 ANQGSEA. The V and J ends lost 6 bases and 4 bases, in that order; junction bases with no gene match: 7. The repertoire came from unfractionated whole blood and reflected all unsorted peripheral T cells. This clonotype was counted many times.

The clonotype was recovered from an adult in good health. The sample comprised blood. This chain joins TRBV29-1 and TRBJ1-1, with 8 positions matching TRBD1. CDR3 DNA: TGCAGCGTCCGACACGACAGGGGCACTGAAGCTTTCTTT. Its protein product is CSVRHDRGTEAFF.